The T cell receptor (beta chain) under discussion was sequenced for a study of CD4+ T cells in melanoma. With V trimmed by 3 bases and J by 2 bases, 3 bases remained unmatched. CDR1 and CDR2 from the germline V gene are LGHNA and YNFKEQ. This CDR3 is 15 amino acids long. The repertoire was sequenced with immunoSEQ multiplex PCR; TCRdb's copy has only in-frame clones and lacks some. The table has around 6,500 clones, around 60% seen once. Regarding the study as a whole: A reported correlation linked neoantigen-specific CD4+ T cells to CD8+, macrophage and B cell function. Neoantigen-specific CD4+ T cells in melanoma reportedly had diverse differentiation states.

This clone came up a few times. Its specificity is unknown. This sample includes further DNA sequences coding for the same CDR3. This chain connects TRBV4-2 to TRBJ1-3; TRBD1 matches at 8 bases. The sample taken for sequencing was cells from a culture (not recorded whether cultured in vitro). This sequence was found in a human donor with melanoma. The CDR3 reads CASSQEDRAGNTIYF. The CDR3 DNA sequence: TGTGCCAGCAGCCAGGAGGACAGGGCTGGAAACACCATATATTTT.